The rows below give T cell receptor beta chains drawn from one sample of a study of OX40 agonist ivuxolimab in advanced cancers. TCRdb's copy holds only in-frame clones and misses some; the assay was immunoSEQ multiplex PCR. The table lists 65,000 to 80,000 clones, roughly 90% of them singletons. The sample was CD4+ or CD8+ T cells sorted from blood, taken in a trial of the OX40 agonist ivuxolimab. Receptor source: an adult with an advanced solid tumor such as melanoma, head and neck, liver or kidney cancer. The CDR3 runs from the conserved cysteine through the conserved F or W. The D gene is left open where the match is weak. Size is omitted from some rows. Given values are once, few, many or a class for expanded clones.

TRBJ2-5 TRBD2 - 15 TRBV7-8 CASSLGLAGPETQYF TGTGCCAGCAGCTTGGGGCTAGCGGGACCCGAGACCCAGTACTTC
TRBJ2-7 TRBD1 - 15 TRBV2 CASSELAGGVDEQYF TGTGCCAGCAGTGAACTTGCAGGGGGAGTAGACGAGCAGTACTTC
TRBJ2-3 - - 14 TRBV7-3 CASGPGTVTDTQYF TGTGCCAGCGGCCCGGGGACCGTCACAGATACGCAGTATTTT
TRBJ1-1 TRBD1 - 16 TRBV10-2 CASTPGQGRGNTEAFF TGCGCCAGCACCCCGGGACAGGGTCGGGGGAACACTGAAGCTTTCTTT
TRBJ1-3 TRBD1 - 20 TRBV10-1 CASSVFFNWQGASPGNTIYF TGCGCCAGCAGTGTGTTTTTCAATTGGCAGGGGGCTAGCCCTGGAAACACCATATATTTT
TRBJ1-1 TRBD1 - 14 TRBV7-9 CASSLGTGDPEAFF TGTGCCAGCAGCTTAGGGACAGGGGATCCTGAAGCTTTCTTT
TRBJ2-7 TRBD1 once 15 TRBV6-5 CASSYRTGGFDEQYF TGTGCCAGCAGTTATCGGACAGGGGGCTTCGACGAGCAGTACTTC
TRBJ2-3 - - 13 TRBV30 CAWSKSYTDTQYF TGTGCCTGGAGCAAAAGTTACACAGATACGCAGTATTTT
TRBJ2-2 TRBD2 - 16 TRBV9 CASSVEGLALSGELFF TGTGCCAGCAGCGTAGAGGGACTAGCGCTCTCCGGGGAGCTGTTTTTT
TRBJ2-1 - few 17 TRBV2 CASSEDIGHQPYNEQFF TGTGCCAGCAGTGAAGATATTGGACACCAGCCCTACAATGAGCAGTTCTTC
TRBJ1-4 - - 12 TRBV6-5 CASRPSLGKLFF TGTGCCAGCAGACCCTCCCTTGGAAAACTGTTTTTT
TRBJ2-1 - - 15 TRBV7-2 CASSFDSYSYNEQFF TGTGCCAGCAGCTTCGACAGTTACTCCTACAATGAGCAGTTCTTC